This is a list of T cell receptor beta chains from one sample in a study of T cells in tuberculosis. TCRdb's copy holds only in-frame clones and misses some; the assay was immunoSEQ multiplex PCR. Altogether about 50,000 clones are present, about 95% being singletons, with the ten largest covering approximately 1.5%. The starting material was PBMCs, obtained at tuberculosis diagnosis. The receptors come from an adult with tuberculosis. The CDR3 runs from the conserved cysteine through the conserved F or W. Each record gives: clone size, D gene, V gene, J gene, CDR3 DNA, CDR3 protein. The D gene is left open where the match is weak. Rows give clone size only sometimes, using once, few, many, or a class for an expanded clone.

abundance: .
d_gene: .
v_gene: TRBV7-2
j_gene: TRBJ1-3
CDR3nt: TGTGCCAGCAGCTCGTACAGAAACTCTGGAAACACCATATATTTT
CDR3aa: CASSSYRNSGNTIYF

abundance: .
d_gene: TRBD2
v_gene: TRBV11-2
j_gene: TRBJ2-2
CDR3nt: TGTGCCAGCAGCTTAGGACTAGCTAACACCGGGGAGCTGTTTTTT
CDR3aa: CASSLGLANTGELFF

abundance: .
d_gene: .
v_gene: TRBV5-1
j_gene: TRBJ1-1
CDR3nt: TGCGCCAGCAGCGAACAGAGCATGAACACTGAAGCTTTCTTT
CDR3aa: CASSEQSMNTEAFF

abundance: .
d_gene: .
v_gene: TRBV7-6
j_gene: TRBJ2-3
CDR3nt: TGTGCCAGCAGCTTAGGAGGTACAGATACGCAGTATTTT
CDR3aa: CASSLGGTDTQYF

abundance: .
d_gene: .
v_gene: TRBV6-5
j_gene: TRBJ2-1
CDR3nt: TGTGCCAGCAGTTACTCGCGATACAATGAGCAGTTCTTC
CDR3aa: CASSYSRYNEQFF

abundance: once
d_gene: TRBD2
v_gene: TRBV19
j_gene: TRBJ2-3
CDR3nt: TGTGCCAGTAGGCGGACTAGCGGGAGGAGCACAGATACGCAGTATTTT
CDR3aa: CASRRTSGRSTDTQYF

abundance: .
d_gene: TRBD1
v_gene: TRBV28
j_gene: TRBJ2-2
CDR3nt: TGTGCCAGCAGTCCCTGGGACAGGGCGGGCGGGGAGCTGTTTTTT
CDR3aa: CASSPWDRAGGELFF

abundance: .
d_gene: .
v_gene: TRBV7-9
j_gene: TRBJ2-5
CDR3nt: TGTGCCAGCAGCTCGCGTCCTCTTTTGAACTTC
CDR3aa: CASSSRPLLNF

abundance: .
d_gene: TRBD1
v_gene: TRBV7-9
j_gene: TRBJ2-3
CDR3nt: TGTGCCAGCAGCTTCCAAGGGACAGGGGGCACAGATACGCAGTATTTT
CDR3aa: CASSFQGTGGTDTQYF

abundance: .
d_gene: .
v_gene: TRBV7-2
j_gene: TRBJ1-1
CDR3nt: TGTGCCAGCAGCTTATACAGAATCGAGGCGGGGTTTTTGAACACTGAAGCTTTCTTT
CDR3aa: CASSLYRIEAGFLNTEAFF

abundance: few
d_gene: .
v_gene: TRBV10-3
j_gene: TRBJ1-6
CDR3nt: TGTGCCATCAGTGGAGAGAGGGAGCTCTATAATTCACCCCTCCACTTT
CDR3aa: CAISGERELYNSPLHF

abundance: .
d_gene: .
v_gene: TRBV5-1
j_gene: TRBJ1-6
CDR3nt: TGCGCCAGCAGCTTGGGGGTCAGGGATTCACCCCTCCACTTT
CDR3aa: CASSLGVRDSPLHF

abundance: .
d_gene: .
v_gene: TRBV7-2
j_gene: TRBJ2-5
CDR3nt: TGTGCCAGCAGCCAGGCAAGTCAAGAGACCCAGTACTTC
CDR3aa: CASSQASQETQYF

abundance: few
d_gene: .
v_gene: TRBV30
j_gene: TRBJ2-7
CDR3nt: TGTGCCTGGAGTGTATCTCTCTATTACGAGCAGTACTTC
CDR3aa: CAWSVSLYYEQYF

abundance: .
d_gene: TRBD1
v_gene: TRBV4-1
j_gene: TRBJ2-7
CDR3nt: TGCGCCAGCAGCCAAGACCTAAGTGCCCCCGGGACAGGGCACTACGAGCAGTACTTC
CDR3aa: CASSQDLSAPGTGHYEQYF

abundance: .
d_gene: .
v_gene: TRBV7-8
j_gene: TRBJ1-4
CDR3nt: TGTGCCAGCAGCCCCCCTCTCAATGAAAAACTGTTTTTT
CDR3aa: CASSPPLNEKLFF

abundance: .
d_gene: .
v_gene: TRBV7-9
j_gene: TRBJ2-2
CDR3nt: TGTGCCAGCAGCTTAGCCTTCGGGGAGCTGTTTTTT
CDR3aa: CASSLAFGELFF

abundance: .
d_gene: TRBD2
v_gene: TRBV27
j_gene: TRBJ2-2
CDR3nt: TGTGCCAGCAGTATGACTCCGGGGGGGACCGGGGAGCTGTTTTTT
CDR3aa: CASSMTPGGTGELFF

abundance: .
d_gene: TRBD1
v_gene: TRBV30
j_gene: TRBJ1-1
CDR3nt: TGTGCCTTCATGGGACAGGGGGCTATTTGGACTGAAGCTTTCTTT
CDR3aa: CAFMGQGAIWTEAFF

abundance: .
d_gene: TRBD1
v_gene: TRBV5-1
j_gene: TRBJ1-6
CDR3nt: TGCGCCAGCAGCTTCGACAGGGAGAGCTCCTATAATTCACCCCTCCACTTT
CDR3aa: CASSFDRESSYNSPLHF

abundance: .
d_gene: TRBD1
v_gene: TRBV15
j_gene: TRBJ2-3
CDR3nt: TGTGCCACCAGCAGGGACAGGGGGAGTACGCAGTATTTT
CDR3aa: CATSRDRGSTQYF

abundance: .
d_gene: .
v_gene: TRBV7-9
j_gene: TRBJ2-3
CDR3nt: TGTGCCAGCAGCTTAGTACAACGCACAGATACGCAGTATTTT
CDR3aa: CASSLVQRTDTQYF

abundance: .
d_gene: .
v_gene: TRBV4-1
j_gene: TRBJ1-4
CDR3nt: TGCGCCAGCAGCCACCACCAATCCCAGGGGAGAAAACTGTTTTTT
CDR3aa: CASSHHQSQGRKLFF

abundance: .
d_gene: TRBD1
v_gene: TRBV6-1
j_gene: TRBJ1-3
CDR3nt: TGTGCCAGCAGCGACCGGGACAGGGGACACACCATATATTTT
CDR3aa: CASSDRDRGHTIYF

abundance: .
d_gene: TRBD2
v_gene: TRBV2
j_gene: TRBJ2-3
CDR3nt: TGTGCCAGCAGTGACCACGGGAGGAGCACAGATACGCAGTATTTT
CDR3aa: CASSDHGRSTDTQYF

abundance: .
d_gene: .
v_gene: TRBV19
j_gene: TRBJ2-2
CDR3nt: TGTGCCAGTAGTAGTATCTCCCCTAACACCGGGGAGCTGTTTTTT
CDR3aa: CASSSISPNTGELFF

abundance: .
d_gene: TRBD1
v_gene: TRBV10-3
j_gene: TRBJ1-2
CDR3nt: TGTGCCACAGCCGTGGACAGGGCGGACTATGGCTACACCTTC
CDR3aa: CATAVDRADYGYTF